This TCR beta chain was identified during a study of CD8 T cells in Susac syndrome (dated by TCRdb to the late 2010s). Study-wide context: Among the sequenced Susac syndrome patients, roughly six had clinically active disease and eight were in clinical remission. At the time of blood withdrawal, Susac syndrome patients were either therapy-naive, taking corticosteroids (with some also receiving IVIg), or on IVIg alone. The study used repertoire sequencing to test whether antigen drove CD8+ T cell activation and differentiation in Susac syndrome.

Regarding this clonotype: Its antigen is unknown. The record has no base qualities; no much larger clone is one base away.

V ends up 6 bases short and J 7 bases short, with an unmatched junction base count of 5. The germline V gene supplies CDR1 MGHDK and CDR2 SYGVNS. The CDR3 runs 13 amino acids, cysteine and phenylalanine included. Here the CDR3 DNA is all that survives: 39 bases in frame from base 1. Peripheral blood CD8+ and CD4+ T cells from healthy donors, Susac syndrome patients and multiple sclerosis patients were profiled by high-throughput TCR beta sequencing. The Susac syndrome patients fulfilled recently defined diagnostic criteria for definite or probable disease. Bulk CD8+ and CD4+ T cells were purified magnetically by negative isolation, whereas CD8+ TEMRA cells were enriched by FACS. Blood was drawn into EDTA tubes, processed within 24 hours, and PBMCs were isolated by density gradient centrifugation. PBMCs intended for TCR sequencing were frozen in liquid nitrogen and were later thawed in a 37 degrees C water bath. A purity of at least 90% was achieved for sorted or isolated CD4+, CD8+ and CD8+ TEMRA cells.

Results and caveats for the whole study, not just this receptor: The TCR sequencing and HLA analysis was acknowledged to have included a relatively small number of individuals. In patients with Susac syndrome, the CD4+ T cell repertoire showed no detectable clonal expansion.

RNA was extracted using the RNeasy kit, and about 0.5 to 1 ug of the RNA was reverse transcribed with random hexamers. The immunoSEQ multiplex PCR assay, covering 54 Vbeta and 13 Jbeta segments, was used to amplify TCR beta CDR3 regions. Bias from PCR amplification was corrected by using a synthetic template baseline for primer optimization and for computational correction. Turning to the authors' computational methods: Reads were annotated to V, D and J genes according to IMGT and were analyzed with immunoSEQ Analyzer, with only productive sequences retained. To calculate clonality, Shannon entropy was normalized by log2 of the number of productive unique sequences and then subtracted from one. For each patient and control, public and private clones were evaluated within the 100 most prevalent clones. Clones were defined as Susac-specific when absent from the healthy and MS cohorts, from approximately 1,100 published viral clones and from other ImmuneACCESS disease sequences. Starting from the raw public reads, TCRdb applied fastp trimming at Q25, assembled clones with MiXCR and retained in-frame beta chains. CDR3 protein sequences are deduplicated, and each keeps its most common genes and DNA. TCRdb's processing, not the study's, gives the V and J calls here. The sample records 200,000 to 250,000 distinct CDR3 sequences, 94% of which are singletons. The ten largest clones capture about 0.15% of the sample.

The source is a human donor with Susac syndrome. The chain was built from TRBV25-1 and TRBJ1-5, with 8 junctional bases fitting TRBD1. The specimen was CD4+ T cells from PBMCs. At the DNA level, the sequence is TGTGCCAGCAGGGGACAGGCGGAACAGCCCCAGCATTTT. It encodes CASRGQAEQPQHF.